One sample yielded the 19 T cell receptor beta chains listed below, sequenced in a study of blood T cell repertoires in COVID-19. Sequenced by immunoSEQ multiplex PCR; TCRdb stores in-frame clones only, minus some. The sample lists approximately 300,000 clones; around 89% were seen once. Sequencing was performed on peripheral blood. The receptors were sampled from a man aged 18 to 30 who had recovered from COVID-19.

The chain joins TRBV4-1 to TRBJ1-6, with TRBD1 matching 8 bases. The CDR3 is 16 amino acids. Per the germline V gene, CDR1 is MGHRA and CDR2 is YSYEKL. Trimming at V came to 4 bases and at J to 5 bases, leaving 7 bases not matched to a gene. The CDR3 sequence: CASSLQGDAHNSPLHF. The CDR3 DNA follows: TGCGCCAGCAGCCTACAGGGGGACGCTCATAATTCACCCCTCCACTTT.

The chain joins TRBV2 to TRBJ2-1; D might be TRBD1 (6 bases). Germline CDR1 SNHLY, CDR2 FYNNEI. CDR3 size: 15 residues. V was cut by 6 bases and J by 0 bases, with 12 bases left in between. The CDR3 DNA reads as TGTGCCAGCAGAAGGACAGAGAGCTCCTACAATGAGCAGTTCTTC. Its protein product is CASRRTESSYNEQFF.

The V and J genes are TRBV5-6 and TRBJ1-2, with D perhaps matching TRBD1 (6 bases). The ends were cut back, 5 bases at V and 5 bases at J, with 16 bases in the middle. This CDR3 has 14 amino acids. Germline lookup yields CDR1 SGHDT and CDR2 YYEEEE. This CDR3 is CASSYRAPIYGYTF. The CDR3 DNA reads TGTGCCAGCAGTTACAGGGCTCCCATTTATGGCTACACCTTC. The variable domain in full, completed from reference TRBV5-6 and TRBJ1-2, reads DAGVTQSPTHLIKTRGQQVTLRCSPKSGHDTVSWYQQALGQGPQFIFQYYEEEERQRGNFPDRFSGHQFPNYSSELNVNALLLGDSALYLCASSYRAPIYGYTFGSGTRLTVV.

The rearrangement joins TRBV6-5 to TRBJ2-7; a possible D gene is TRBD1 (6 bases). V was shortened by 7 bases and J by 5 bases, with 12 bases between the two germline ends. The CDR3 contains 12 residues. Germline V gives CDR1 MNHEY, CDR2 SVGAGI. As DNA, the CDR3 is TGTGCCAGCAACTACAGGGTCCACGAGCAGTACTTC. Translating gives CASNYRVHEQYF.

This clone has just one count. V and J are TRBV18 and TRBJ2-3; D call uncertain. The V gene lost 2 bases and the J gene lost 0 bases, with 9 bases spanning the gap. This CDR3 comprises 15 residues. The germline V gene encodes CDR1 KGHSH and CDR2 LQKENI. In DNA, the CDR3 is TGTGCCAGCTCACCAAGGCAGGTGAGCACAGATACGCAGTATTTT. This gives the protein CASSPRQVSTDTQYF. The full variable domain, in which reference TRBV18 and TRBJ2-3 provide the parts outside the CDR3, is NAGVMQNPRHLVRRRGQEARLRCSPMKGHSHVYWYRQLPEEGLKFMVYLQKENIIDESGMPKERFSAEFPKEGPSILRIQQVVRGDSAAYFCASSPRQVSTDTQYFGPGTRLTVL.

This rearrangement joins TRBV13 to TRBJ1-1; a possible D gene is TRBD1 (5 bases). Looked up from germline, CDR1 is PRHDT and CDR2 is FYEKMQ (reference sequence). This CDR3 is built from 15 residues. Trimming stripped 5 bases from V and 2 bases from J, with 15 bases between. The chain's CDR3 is CASSRKGRANTEAFF. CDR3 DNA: TGTGCCAGCAGCCGTAAGGGGCGAGCCAACACTGAAGCTTTCTTT.

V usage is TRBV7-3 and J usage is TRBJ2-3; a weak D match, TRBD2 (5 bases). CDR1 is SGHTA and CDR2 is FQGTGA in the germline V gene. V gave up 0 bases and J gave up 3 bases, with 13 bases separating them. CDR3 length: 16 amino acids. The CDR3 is CASSLTRVAKTDTQYF. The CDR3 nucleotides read TGTGCCAGCAGCTTAACGAGGGTAGCCAAGACAGATACGCAGTATTTT.

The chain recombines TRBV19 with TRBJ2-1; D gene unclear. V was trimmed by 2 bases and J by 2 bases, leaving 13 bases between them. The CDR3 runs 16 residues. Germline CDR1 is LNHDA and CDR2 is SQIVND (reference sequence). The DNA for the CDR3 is TGTGCCAGTAGTATAAACGGTCCTGAAGCCTACAATGAGCAGTTCTTC. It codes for CASSINGPEAYNEQFF.

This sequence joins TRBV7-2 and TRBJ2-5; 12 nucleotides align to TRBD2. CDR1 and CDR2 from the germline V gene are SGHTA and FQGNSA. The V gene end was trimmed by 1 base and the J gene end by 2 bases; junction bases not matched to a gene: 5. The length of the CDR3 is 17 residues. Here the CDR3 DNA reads TGTGCCAGCAGCTTAGACGGACTAGCGGGGAGACAAGAGACCCAGTACTTC. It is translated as CASSLDGLAGRQETQYF.

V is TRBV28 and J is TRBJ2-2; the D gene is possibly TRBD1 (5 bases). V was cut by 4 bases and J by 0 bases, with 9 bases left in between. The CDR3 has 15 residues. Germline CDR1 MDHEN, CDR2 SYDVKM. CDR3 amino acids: CASSWTNTNTGELFF. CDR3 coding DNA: TGTGCCAGCAGTTGGACAAATACGAACACCGGGGAGCTGTTTTTT.

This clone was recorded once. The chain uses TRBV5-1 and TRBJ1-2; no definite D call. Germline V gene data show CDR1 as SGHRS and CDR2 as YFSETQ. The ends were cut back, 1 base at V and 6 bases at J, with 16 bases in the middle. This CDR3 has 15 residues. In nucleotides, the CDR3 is TGCGCCAGCAGCTTGCTTTACGCGGGATCGGATGGCTACACCTTC. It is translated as CASSLLYAGSDGYTF.

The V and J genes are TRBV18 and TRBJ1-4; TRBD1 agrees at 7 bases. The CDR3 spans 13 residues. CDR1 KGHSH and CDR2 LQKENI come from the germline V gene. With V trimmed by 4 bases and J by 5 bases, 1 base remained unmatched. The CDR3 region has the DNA TGTGCCAGCTCACGGACAGGCAATGAAAAACTGTTTTTT. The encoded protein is CASSRTGNEKLFF.

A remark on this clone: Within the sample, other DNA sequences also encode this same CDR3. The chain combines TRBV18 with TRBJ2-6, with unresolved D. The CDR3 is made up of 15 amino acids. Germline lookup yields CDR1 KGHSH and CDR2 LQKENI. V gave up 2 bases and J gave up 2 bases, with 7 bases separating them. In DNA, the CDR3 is TGTGCCAGCTCACCATCCCAGGCTGGGGCCAACGTCCTGACTTTC. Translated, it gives CASSPSQAGANVLTF.

In DNA, the CDR3 is TGTGCCAGCAGCTTCACCGGGGGGGCCGAGGAGACCCAGTACTTC. Encoded protein: CASSFTGGAEETQYF. V is TRBV5-4 and J is TRBJ2-5; 8 bases are a match to TRBD2. Germline assignment: CDR1 SGHNT and CDR2 YYREEE (reference sequence). There are 15 residues in the CDR3. The V segment lost 2 bases and the J segment 5 bases; nucleotides outside the gene matches: 8.

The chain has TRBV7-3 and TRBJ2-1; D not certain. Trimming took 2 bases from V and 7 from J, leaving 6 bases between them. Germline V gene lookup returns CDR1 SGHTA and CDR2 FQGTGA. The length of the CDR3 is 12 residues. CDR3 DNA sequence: TGTGCCAGCAGCTTACATCAGAATGAGCAGTTCTTC. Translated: CASSLHQNEQFF.

The CDR3 loop is CASSSSLSGELFF. Written as DNA, the CDR3 is TGTGCCAGCAGTTCCAGTTTATCCGGGGAGCTGTTTTTT. This chain uses TRBV27 with TRBJ2-2; D remains unclear. Germline V gene lookup returns CDR1 MNHEY and CDR2 SMNVEV (reference sequence). V gave up 4 bases and J gave up 6 bases, with 9 bases separating them. The length of the CDR3 is 13 residues.

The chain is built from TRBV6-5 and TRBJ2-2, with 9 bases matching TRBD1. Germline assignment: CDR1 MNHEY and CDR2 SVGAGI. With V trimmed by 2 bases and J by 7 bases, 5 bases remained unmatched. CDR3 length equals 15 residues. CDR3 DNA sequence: TGTGCCAGCAGTTACATGGGACAGGGATACGGGGAGCTGTTTTTT. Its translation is CASSYMGQGYGELFF.

CDR3 sequence (DNA): TGTGCCAGCAGCCAGCTCGGGCTAGCGGGAGGGCCTTACGAGCAGTACTTC. Translation gives CASSQLGLAGGPYEQYF. This chain joins TRBV3-1 (or the pseudogene TRBV3-2) and TRBJ2-7, with 12 positions matching TRBD2. The germline CDR1 and CDR2 sequences are LGHDT and YNNKEL (reference sequence). V was clipped by 3 bases and J by 4 bases; unmatched bases: 10. There are 17 residues in the CDR3.

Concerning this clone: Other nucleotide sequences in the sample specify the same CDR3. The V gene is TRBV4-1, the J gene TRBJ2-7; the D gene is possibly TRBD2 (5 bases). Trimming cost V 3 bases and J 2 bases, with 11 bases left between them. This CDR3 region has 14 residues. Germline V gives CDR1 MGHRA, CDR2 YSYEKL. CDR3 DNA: TGCGCCAGCAGCCAGCCCAGCGGAACCTACGAGCAGTACTTC. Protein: CASSQPSGTYEQYF.